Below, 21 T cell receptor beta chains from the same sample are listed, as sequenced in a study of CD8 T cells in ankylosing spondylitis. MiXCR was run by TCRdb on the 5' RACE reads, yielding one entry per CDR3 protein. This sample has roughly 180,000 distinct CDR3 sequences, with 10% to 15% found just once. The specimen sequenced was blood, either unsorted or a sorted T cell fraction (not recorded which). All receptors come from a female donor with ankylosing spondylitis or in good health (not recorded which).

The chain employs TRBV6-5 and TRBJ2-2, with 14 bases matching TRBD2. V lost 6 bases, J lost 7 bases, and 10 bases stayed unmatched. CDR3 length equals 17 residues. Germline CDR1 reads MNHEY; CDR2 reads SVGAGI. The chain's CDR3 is CASRSRLAGGPHGELFF. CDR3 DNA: TGTGCCAGCAGGTCTCGACTAGCGGGAGGGCCACACGGGGAGCTGTTTTTT.

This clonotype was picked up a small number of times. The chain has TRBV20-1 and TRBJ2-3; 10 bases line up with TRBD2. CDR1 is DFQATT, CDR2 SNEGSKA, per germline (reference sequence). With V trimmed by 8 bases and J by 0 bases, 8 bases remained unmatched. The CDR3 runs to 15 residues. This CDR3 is CSTSTSGRSTDTQYF. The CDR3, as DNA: TGCAGTACCTCGACTAGCGGGCGCAGCACAGATACGCAGTATTTT.

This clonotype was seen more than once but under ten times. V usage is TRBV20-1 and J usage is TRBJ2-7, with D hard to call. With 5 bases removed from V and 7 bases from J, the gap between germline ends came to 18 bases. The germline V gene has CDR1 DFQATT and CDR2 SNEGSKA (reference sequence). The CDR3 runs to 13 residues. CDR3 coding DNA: TGCAGTGCTCCCGAGGCGTCCACCTGGGAGCAGTACTTC. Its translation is CSAPEASTWEQYF.

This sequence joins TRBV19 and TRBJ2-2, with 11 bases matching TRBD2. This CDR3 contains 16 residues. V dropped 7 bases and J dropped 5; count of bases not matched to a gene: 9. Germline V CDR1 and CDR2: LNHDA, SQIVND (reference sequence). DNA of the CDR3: TGTGCCAGTACGCCCACTAGCGGGAGTATGACCGGGGAGCTGTTTTTT. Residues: CASTPTSGSMTGELFF.

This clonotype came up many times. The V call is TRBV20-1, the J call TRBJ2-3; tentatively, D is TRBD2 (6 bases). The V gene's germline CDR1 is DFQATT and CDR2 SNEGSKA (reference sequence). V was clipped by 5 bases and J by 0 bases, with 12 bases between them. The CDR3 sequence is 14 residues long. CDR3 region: CSALPGTSTDTQYF. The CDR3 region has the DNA TGCAGTGCTTTACCCGGGACTAGCACAGATACGCAGTATTTT.

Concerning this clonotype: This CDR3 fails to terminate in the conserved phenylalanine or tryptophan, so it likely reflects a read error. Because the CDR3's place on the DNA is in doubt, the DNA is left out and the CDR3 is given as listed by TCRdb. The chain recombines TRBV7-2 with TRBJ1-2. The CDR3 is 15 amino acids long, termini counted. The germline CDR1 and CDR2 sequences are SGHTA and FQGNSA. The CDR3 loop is CASSLAHRTNYGSTS.

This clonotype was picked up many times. The chain's CDR3 is CASSLEDTQYF. The CDR3 coding sequence is TGCGCCAGCAGCTTGGAAGATACGCAGTATTTT. The chain combines TRBV5-1 with TRBJ2-3; D not certain. The CDR3 totals 11 residues. Trimming removed 0 bases at V and 5 bases at J, with 1 base between. Germline V gene sequence: CDR1 SGHRS, CDR2 YFSETQ.

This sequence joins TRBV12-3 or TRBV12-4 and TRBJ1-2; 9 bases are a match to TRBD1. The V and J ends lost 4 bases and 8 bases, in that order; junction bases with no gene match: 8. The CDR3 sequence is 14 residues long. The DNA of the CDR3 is TGTGCCAGCAGTTACCGGGACAGGGCTTCGGGCTACACCTTC. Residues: CASSYRDRASGYTF.

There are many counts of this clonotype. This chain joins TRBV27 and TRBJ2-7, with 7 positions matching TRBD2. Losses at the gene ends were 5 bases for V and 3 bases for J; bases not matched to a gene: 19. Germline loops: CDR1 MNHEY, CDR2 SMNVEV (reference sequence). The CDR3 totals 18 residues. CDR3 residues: CASSPTHRSGVKFYEQYF. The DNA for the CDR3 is TGTGCCAGCAGTCCTACTCACCGAAGCGGGGTAAAGTTCTACGAGCAGTACTTC.

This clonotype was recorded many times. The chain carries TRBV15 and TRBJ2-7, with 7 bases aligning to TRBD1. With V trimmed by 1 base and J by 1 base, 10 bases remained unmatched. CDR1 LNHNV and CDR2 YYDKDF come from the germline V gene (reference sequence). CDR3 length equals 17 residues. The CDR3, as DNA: TGTGCCACCAGCAGAGGGGAGACAGGGAGTCCTTCCTACGAGCAGTACTTC. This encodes CATSRGETGSPSYEQYF.

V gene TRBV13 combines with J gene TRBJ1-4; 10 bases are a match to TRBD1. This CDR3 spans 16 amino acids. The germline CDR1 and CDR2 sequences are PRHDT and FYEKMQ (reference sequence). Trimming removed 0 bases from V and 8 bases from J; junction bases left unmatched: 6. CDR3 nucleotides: TGTGCCAGCAGCTTAGGGACAGGGGGCCAGGAGGAAAAACTGTTTTTT. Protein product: CASSLGTGGQEEKLFF.

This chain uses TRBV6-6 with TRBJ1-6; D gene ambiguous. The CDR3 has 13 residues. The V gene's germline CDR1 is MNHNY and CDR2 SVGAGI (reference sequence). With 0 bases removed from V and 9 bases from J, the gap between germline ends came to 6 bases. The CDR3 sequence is CASSYSSGSPLHF. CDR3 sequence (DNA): TGTGCCAGCAGTTACTCGAGCGGTTCACCCCTCCACTTT.

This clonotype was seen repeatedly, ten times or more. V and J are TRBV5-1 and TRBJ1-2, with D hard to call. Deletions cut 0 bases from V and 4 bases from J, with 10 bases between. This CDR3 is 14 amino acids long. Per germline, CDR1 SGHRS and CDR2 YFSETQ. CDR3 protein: CASSLAERSYGYTF. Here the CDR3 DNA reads TGCGCCAGCAGCTTGGCCGAGCGTAGCTATGGCTACACCTTC.

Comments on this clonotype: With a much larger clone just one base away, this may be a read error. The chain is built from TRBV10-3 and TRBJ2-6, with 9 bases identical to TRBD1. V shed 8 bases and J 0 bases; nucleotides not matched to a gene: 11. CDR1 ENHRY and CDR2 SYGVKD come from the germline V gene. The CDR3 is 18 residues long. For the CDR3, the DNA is TGTGCCATCGGTGCCGGACAGGGGTCCTACTCTGGGGCCAACGTCCTGACTTTC. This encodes CAIGAGQGSYSGANVLTF.

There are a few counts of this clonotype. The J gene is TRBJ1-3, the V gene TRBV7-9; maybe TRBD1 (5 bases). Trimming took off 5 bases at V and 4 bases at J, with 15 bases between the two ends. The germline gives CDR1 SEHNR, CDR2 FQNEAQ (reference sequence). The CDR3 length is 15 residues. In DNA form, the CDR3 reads TGTGCCAGCAGCCCCCCAGGGAACCCGGGAAACACCATATATTTT. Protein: CASSPPGNPGNTIYF.

CDR3 nucleotide sequence: TGCGCCAGCAGCTTGGTCTATTCAGGGGTGCGCTCTGGGGCCAACGTCCTGACTTTC. It encodes CASSLVYSGVRSGANVLTF. This chain uses TRBV5-1 with TRBJ2-6, with D possibly matching TRBD1 (6 bases). This CDR3 has 19 amino acids. Germline V CDR1 and CDR2: SGHRS, YFSETQ. Trimming removed 0 bases at V and 0 bases at J, with 16 bases between.

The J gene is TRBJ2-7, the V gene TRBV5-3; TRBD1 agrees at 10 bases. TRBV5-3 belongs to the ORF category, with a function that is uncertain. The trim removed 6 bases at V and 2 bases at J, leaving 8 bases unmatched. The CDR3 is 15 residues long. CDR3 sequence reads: CARNPTGTGAYEQYF. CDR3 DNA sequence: TGTGCCAGAAACCCGACCGGGACAGGGGCCTACGAGCAGTACTTC.

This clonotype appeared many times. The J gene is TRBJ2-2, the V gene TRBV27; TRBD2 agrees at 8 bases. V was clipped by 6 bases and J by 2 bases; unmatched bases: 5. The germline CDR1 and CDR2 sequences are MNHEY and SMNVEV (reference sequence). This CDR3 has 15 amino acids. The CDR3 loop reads CASRFSGVNTGELFF. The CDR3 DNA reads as TGTGCCAGCAGATTTAGCGGGGTTAACACCGGGGAGCTGTTTTTT.

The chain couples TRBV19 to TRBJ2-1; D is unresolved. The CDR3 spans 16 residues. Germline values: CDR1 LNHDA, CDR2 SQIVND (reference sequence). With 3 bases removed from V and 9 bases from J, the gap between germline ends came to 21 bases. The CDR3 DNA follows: TGTGCCAGTAGTATTTCAAACAGTATTGGGCTGGGTGAGCAGTTCTTC. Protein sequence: CASSISNSIGLGEQFF. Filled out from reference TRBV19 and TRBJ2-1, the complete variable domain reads DGGITQSPKYLFRKEGQNVTLSCEQNLNHDAMYWYRQDPGQGLRLIYYSQIVNDFQKGDIAEGYSVSREKKESFPLTVTSAQKNPTAFYLCASSISNSIGLGEQFFGPGTRLTVL.

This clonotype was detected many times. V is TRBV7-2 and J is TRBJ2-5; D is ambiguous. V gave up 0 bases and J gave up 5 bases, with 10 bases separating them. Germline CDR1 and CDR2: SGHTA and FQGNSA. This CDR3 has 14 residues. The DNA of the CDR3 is TGTGCCAGCAGCTTAGCGAGCACACGGGAGACCCAGTACTTC. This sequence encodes CASSLASTRETQYF.

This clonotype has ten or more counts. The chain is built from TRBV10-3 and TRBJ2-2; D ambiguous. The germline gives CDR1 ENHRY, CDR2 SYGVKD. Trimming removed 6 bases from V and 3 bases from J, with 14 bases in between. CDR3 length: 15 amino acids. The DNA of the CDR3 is TGTGCCATCAGAAACGTTGCAGGAGACACCGGGGAGCTGTTTTTT. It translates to CAIRNVAGDTGELFF.